This TCR beta chain originates from a study of somatic mutations in cytotoxic T cells in rheumatoid arthritis. Study-wide context: Patient blood, which was peripheral blood collected as 30 ml EDTA, was drawn right after diagnosis and before any treatment started. Among the T-cell populations stained with V beta antibodies, some were separated by flow sorting at nearly 100% purity, including V beta1+ cells whose TCRB was sequenced. Overall study results and limits: Antigens targeted by the expanded CD8+ clones were unknown. Among 50 to 75 patients, 8 showed a largest CD8+ clone that surpassed 20% of CD8+ cells.

Only in-frame clones appear in the TCRdb table, and some are missing; sequencing was by immunoSEQ multiplex PCR. Of roughly 10,000 clones in the sample, more than 70% were seen once. This CDR3 is 15 amino acids long. CDR1 is LGHNA and CDR2 is YNFKEQ in the germline V gene. V lost 6 bases and J lost 5, with 16 bases in between. Comments on this clone: Its antigen is undetermined.

The material sequenced was CD8+ T cells sorted from blood. The chain recombines TRBV4-2 with TRBJ2-2; perhaps TRBD1 as D (5 bases). The receptor was isolated from an adult with rheumatoid arthritis. This chain's CDR3 is CASSPEDTFTGELFF. The CDR3 DNA reads TGTGCCAGCAGTCCCGAGGACACCTTTACCGGGGAGCTGTTTTTT.